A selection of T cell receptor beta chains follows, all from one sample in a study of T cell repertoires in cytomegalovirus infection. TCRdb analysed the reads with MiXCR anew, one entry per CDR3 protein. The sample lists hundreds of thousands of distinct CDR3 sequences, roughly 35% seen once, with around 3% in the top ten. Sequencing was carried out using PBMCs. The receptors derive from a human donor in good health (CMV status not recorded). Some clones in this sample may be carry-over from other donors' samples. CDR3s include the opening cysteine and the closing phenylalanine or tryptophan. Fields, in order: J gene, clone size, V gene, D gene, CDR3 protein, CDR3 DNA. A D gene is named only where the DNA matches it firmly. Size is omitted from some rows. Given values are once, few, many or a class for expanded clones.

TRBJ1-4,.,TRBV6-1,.,CASSEGAQAWKLFF,TGTGCCAGCAGTGAAGGTGCGCAGGCTTGGAAACTGTTTTTT
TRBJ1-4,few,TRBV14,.,CASIRREKLFF,TGTGCCAGCATCCGAAGAGAAAAACTGTTTTTT
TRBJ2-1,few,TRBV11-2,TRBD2,CASSAQLAGGLHEQFF,TGTGCCAGCAGCGCCCAACTAGCGGGGGGGCTTCATGAGCAGTTCTTC
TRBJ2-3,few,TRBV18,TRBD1,CASSSRQGAPQDTQYF,TGTGCCAGCTCATCACGACAGGGGGCCCCCCAAGATACGCAGTATTTT
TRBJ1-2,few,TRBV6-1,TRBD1,CASRFEQGAHSGYTF,TGTGCCAGCAGATTCGAACAGGGGGCGCATAGTGGCTACACCTTC
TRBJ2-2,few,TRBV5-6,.,CATSAGTNTGELFF,TGTGCCACCTCGGCCGGGACGAACACCGGGGAGCTGTTTTTT
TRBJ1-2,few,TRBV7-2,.,CASSLAGGASPDYGYTF,TGTGCCAGCAGCTTAGCGGGGGGCGCGTCCCCGGACTATGGCTACACCTTC
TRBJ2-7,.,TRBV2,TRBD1,CASTVPGQASYEQYF,TGTGCCAGCACCGTACCGGGACAGGCCTCCTACGAGCAGTACTTC
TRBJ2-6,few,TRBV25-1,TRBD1,CASSEFRTGSGANVLTF,TGTGCCAGCAGTGAATTTAGGACAGGGTCCGGGGCCAACGTCCTGACTTTC
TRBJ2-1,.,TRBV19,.,CASSRSTKANEQFF,TGTGCCAGTAGCCGATCGACTAAGGCCAATGAGCAGTTCTTC
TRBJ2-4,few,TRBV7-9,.,CASFADRSNIQYF,TGTGCCAGCTTCGCGGACAGAAGCAACATTCAGTACTTC
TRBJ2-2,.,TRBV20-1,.,CSARVGGTNTGELFF,TGCAGTGCTAGAGTGGGGGGGACAAACACCGGGGAGCTGTTTTTT
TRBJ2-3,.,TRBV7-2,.,CASSLAGSVGTQYF,TGTGCCAGCAGCTTAGCGGGGTCCGTGGGTACGCAGTATTTT
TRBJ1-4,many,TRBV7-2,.,CASSPGQPTTNEKLFF,TGTGCCAGCAGCCCCGGACAGCCGACAACTAATGAAAAACTGTTTTTT
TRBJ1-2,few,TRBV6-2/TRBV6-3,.,CASSQTSSRGYTF,TGTGCCAGCAGTCAGACATCATCTAGAGGCTACACCTTC
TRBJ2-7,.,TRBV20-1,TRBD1,CSAWTGGYEQYF,TGCAGTGCGTGGACAGGGGGCTACGAGCAGTACTTC
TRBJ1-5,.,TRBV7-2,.,CASSPRGVSNQPQHF,TGTGCCAGCAGCCCCAGGGGCGTCAGCAATCAGCCCCAGCATTTT
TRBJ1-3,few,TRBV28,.,CASNSRSRGGNTIYF,TGTGCCAGCAATTCTAGGAGTCGGGGTGGAAACACCATATATTTT
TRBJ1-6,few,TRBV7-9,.,CASSLEGALHF,TGTGCCAGCAGCTTAGAGGGGGCCCTCCACTTT
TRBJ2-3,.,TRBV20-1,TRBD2,CSAPIAGGKKDTQYF,TGCAGTGCTCCCATAGCGGGAGGGAAAAAAGATACGCAGTATTTT
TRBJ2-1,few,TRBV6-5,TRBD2,CASSYGLAGVNEQFF,TGTGCCAGCAGTTACGGGCTAGCGGGAGTGAATGAGCAGTTCTTC
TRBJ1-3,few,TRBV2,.,CASSAEGNTIYF,TGTGCCAGCAGTGCCGAGGGAAACACCATATATTTT
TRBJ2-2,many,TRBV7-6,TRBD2,CASSFIAGAGTGELFF,TGTGCCAGCAGCTTTATAGCGGGAGCGGGAACCGGGGAGCTGTTTTTT
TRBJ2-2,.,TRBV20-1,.,CSAPSHTGELFF,TGCAGTGCCCCGTCACACACCGGGGAGCTGTTTTTT
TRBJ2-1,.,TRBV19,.,CASSIGPKNEQFF,TGTGCCAGTAGTATAGGACCTAAAAATGAGCAGTTCTTC
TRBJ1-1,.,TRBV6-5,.,CASWAGRSTEAFF,TGTGCCAGCTGGGCGGGACGTAGCACTGAAGCTTTCTTT
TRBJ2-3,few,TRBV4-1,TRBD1,CASSQLGGQVQYF,TGCGCCAGCAGCCAATTGGGCGGACAGGTACAGTATTTT
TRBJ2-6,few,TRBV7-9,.,CASSFPELGGANVLTF,TGTGCCAGCAGCTTCCCAGAGCTTGGCGGGGCCAACGTCCTGACTTTC
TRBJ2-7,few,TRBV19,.,CASSLSQESSYEQYF,TGTGCCAGTAGTCTGTCCCAGGAGAGCTCCTACGAGCAGTACTTC
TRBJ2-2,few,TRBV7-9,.,CASSLALLDTGELFF,TGTGCCAGCAGCTTAGCCCTATTGGACACCGGGGAGCTGTTTTTT
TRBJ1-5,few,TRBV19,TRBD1,CASSISFQTGQGALGQPQHF,TGTGCCAGTAGTATTTCATTCCAGACGGGACAGGGGGCTCTTGGACAGCCCCAGCATTTT
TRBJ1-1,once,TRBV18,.,CASSQSTPRGKVRGAFF,TGTGCCAGCTCCCAATCTACGCCTCGGGGAAAGGTTCGAGGAGCTTTCTTT
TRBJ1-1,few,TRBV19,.,CASSRNPTVNTEAFF,TGTGCCAGTAGTCGAAACCCAACAGTGAACACTGAAGCTTTCTTT
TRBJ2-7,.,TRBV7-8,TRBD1,CASSLSWTGPNEQYF,TGTGCCAGCAGCTTATCCTGGACAGGGCCCAACGAGCAGTACTTC
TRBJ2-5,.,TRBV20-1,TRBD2,CSAAGTSGSETQYF,TGCAGTGCAGCAGGGACTAGCGGGAGCGAGACCCAGTACTTC
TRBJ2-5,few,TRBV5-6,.,CASSLIKGIQETQYF,TGTGCCAGCAGCTTGATTAAGGGAATTCAAGAGACCCAGTACTTC
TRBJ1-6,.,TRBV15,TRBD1,CATSRGAGGGSYNSPLHF,TGTGCCACCAGCAGAGGAGCAGGGGGCGGATCCTATAATTCACCCCTCCACTTT
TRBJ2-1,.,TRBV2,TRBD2,CASSTGLAGESYNEQFF,TGTGCCAGCAGTACCGGACTAGCGGGAGAGAGTTACAATGAGCAGTTCTTC
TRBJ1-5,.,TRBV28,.,CASSLAAQPNQPQHF,TGTGCCAGCAGTTTAGCGGCACAGCCGAATCAGCCCCAGCATTTT
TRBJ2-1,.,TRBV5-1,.,CASSLPSDNEQFF,TGCGCCAGCAGCTTGCCAAGCGACAATGAGCAGTTCTTC
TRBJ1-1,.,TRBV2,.,CASSDNPPAAAFF,TGTGCCAGCAGTGACAATCCCCCGGCGGCAGCTTTCTTT
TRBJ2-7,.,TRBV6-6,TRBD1,CASSYPGTGSEQYF,TGTGCCAGCAGTTACCCAGGGACAGGGAGCGAGCAGTACTTC
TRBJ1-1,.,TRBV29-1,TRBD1,CSALGTGGITEAFF,TGCAGCGCCCTCGGGACAGGGGGCATAACTGAAGCTTTCTTT
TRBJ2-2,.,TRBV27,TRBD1,CASSGSGTADHPKAGELFF,TGTGCCAGCAGCGGTTCCGGGACAGCGGACCACCCCAAAGCCGGGGAGCTGTTTTTT
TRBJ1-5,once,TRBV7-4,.,CASSFDTDQPQHF,TGTGCCAGCAGCTTCGACACGGATCAGCCCCAGCATTTT